This TCR beta chain comes out of a study of cytomegalovirus exposure and HLA in healthy donors. Primers: 60 Vbeta forward and 13 Jbeta reverse. Libraries were prepared by immunoSEQ multiplex PCR; TCRdb keeps only in-frame clonotypes and omits some of them. Of some 170,000 clones in the sample, roughly 82% are singletons; the top ten hold 2.5% to 3%. Trimming cost V 2 bases and J 6 bases, with 10 bases left between them. Germline-derived CDR1 and CDR2 are MNHEY and SVGAGI. This CDR3 is 13 amino acids long. The chain joins TRBV6-5 to TRBJ1-2; D possibly corresponds to TRBD1 (5 bases). This sequence was found in a woman in her 50s in good health and CMV-seropositive. Sequencing used PBMCs. The CDR3 loop is CASSYRGVDGYTF. Written as DNA, the CDR3 is TGTGCCAGCAGTTACCGGGGGGTCGATGGCTACACCTTC.